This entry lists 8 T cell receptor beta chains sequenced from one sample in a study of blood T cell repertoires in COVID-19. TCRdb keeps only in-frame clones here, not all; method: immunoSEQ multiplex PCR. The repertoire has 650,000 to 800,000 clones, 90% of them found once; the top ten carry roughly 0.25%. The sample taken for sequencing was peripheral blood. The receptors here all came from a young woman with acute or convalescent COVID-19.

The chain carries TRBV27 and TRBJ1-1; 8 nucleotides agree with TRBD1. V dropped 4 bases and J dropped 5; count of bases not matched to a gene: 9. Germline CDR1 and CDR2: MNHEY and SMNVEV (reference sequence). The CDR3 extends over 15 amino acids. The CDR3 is CASSSSPDRATEAFF. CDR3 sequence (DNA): TGTGCCAGCAGTTCTTCCCCGGACAGGGCGACTGAAGCTTTCTTT.

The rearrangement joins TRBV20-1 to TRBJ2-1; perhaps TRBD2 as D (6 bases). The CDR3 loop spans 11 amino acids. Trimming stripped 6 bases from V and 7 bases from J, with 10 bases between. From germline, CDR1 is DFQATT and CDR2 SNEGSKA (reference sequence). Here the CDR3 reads CSAPLANEQFF. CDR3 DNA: TGCAGTGCACCCCTAGCGAATGAGCAGTTCTTC.

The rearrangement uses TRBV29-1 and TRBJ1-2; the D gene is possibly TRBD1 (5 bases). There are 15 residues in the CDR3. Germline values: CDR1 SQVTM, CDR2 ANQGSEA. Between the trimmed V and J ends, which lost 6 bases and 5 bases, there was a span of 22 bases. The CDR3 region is CSVVTRKGVWYGYTF. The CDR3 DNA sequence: TGCAGCGTGGTTACACGGAAAGGGGTTTGGTATGGCTACACCTTC. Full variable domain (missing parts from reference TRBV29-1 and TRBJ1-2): SAVISQKPSRDICQRGTSLTIQCQVDSQVTMMFWYRQQPGQSLTLIATANQGSEATYESGFVIDKFPISRPNLTFSTLTVSNMSPEDSSIYLCSVVTRKGVWYGYTFGSGTRLTVV.

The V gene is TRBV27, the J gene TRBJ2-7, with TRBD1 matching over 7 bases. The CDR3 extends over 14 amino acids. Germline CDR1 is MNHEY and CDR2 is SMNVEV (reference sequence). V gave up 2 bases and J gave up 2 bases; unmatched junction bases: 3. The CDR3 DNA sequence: TGTGCCAGCAGTTTAGAGACAGGGCCCTACGAGCAGTACTTC. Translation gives CASSLETGPYEQYF.

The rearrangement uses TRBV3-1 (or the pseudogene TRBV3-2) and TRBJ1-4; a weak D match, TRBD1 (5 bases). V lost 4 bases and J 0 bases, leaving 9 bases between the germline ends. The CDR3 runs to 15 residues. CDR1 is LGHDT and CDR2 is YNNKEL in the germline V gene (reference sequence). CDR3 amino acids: CASSLRGATNEKLFF. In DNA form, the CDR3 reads TGTGCCAGCAGCCTAAGGGGTGCAACTAATGAAAAACTGTTTTTT.

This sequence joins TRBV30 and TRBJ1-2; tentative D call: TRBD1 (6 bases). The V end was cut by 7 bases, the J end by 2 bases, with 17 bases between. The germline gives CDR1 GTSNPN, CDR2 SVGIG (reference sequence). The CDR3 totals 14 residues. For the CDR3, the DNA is TGTGCCTACCGCGCCAGGGGATCCAACTATGGCTACACCTTC. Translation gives CAYRARGSNYGYTF.

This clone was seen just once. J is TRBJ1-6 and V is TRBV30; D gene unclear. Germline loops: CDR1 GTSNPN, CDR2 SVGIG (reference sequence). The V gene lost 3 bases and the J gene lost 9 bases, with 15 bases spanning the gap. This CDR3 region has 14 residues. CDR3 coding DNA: TGTGCCTGGAGGCCGGGGAGCTTTAGTTCACCCCTCCACTTT. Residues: CAWRPGSFSSPLHF.

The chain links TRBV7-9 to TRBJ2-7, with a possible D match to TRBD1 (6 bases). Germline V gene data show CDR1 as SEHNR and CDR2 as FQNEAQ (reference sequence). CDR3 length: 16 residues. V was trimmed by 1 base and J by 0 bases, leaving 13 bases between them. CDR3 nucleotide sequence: TGTGCCAGCAGCTTAGGAGGGGGTGACCCCTCCTACGAGCAGTACTTC. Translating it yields CASSLGGGDPSYEQYF. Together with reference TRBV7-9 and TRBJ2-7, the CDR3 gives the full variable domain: DTGVSQNPRHKITKRGQNVTFRCDPISEHNRLYWYRQTLGQGPEFLTYFQNEAQLEKSRLLSDRFSAERPKGSFSTLEIQRTEQGDSAMYLCASSLGGGDPSYEQYFGPGTRLTVT.